Each of the 20 T cell receptor beta chains below was sequenced from the same sample in a study of cytomegalovirus exposure and HLA in healthy donors listed by TCRdb under 2017. Library preparation used the immunoSEQ multiplex PCR assay. For the multiplex PCR, a mixture combining 60 forward primers for TCR Vbeta segments and 13 reverse primers for TCR Jbeta segments was used. What TCRdb holds here is the immuneACCESS table cut down to in-frame rearrangements. Part of the clones is not present; checked against another copy, under half of the missing clones reflect an unresolved V gene, and the others are unexplained. For this sample there are tens of thousands of clones; around 64% appear just once. Together, the top ten hold around 2.3% of the sample. Sequencing was carried out using PBMCs. The receptors here all came from a man aged 25 to 45 in good health and CMV-seronegative.

The rearrangement uses TRBV5-1 and TRBJ2-5; TRBD1 might be the D (5 bases). Trimming took 1 base from V and 1 from J, leaving 8 bases between them. Germline values: CDR1 SGHRS, CDR2 YFSETQ. The CDR3 length is 14 residues. The DNA of the CDR3 is TGCGCCAGCAGCTTGAGAACAGGCCAAGAGACCCAGTACTTC. The encoded protein is CASSLRTGQETQYF. The full variable domain, its missing parts supplied by reference TRBV5-1 and TRBJ2-5, is KAGVTQTPRYLIKTRGQQVTLSCSPISGHRSVSWYQQTPGQGLQFLFEYFSETQRNKGNFPGRFSGRQFSNSRSEMNVSTLELGDSALYLCASSLRTGQETQYFGPGTRLLVL.

DNA for the CDR3: TGTGCCAGCAGCCGGAAAGGACAGGGCAACGACAATGAGCAGTTCTTC. Translating gives CASSRKGQGNDNEQFF. The chain is built from TRBV5-4 and TRBJ2-1, with TRBD1 matching 8 bases. The CDR3 totals 16 residues. Unmatched junction bases numbered 11, after V lost 4 bases and J lost 5 bases. CDR1 is SGHNT and CDR2 is YYREEE in the germline V gene (reference sequence).

This clone has only a few counts. The rearrangement uses TRBV27 and TRBJ2-2, with TRBD2 matching over 14 bases. CDR3 length: 17 residues. The ends lost 5 bases at V and 4 bases at J; junction bases unmatched: 6. The germline gives CDR1 MNHEY, CDR2 SMNVEV (reference sequence). DNA of the CDR3: TGTGCCAGCAGTGCCGGGACTAGCGGGAGTCTCACCGGGGAGCTGTTTTTT. It yields the protein CASSAGTSGSLTGELFF.

The chain couples TRBV7-8 to TRBJ2-3; D is undetermined. The CDR3 consists of 13 residues. Trimming left V 0 bases short and J 4 bases short, with 5 bases between. Germline assignment: CDR1 SGHVS and CDR2 FQNEAQ. The CDR3 is CASSLASPDTQYF. Written as DNA, the CDR3 is TGTGCCAGCAGCTTAGCGTCTCCAGATACGCAGTATTTT.

CDR3 coding DNA: TGTGCCAGCAGCGTCGACAGCCGCACCGGGGAGCTGTTTTTT. This gives the protein CASSVDSRTGELFF. This rearrangement joins TRBV9 to TRBJ2-2; a weak D match, TRBD1 (5 bases). The CDR3 covers 14 residues. Trimming left V 2 bases short and J 4 bases short, with 9 bases between. Germline-derived CDR1 and CDR2 are SGDLS and YYNGEE. Based on the CDR3 plus reference TRBV9 and TRBJ2-2, the full variable domain is DSGVTQTPKHLITATGQRVTLRCSPRSGDLSVYWYQQSLDQGLQFLIQYYNGEERAKGNILERFSAQQFPDLHSELNLSSLELGDSALYFCASSVDSRTGELFFGEGSRLTVL.

This clone was observed once. V and J are TRBV9 and TRBJ2-7, with TRBD1 identical over 7 bases. The CDR3 runs to 14 residues. With 4 bases clipped from V and 2 bases from J, the junction kept 6 bases outside the gene matches. CDR1 is SGDLS and CDR2 is YYNGEE in the germline V gene. The chain's CDR3 is CASSPRQGPYEQYF. The CDR3 DNA sequence: TGTGCCAGCAGCCCGCGACAGGGACCCTACGAGCAGTACTTC.

The chain's CDR3 is CASSSQTGGVGGELFF. In DNA, the CDR3 is TGTGCCAGCAGTTCACAGACAGGGGGGGTGGGCGGGGAGCTGTTTTTT. The chain is built from TRBV6-5 and TRBJ2-2; 9 positions agree with TRBD1. In germline, CDR1 is MNHEY, CDR2 SVGAGI. There are 16 residues in the CDR3. Germline trimming cut 4 bases from V and 7 bases from J; bases unmatched to any gene: 10.

This chain joins TRBV28 and TRBJ2-6; D call uncertain. Trimming took off 3 bases at V and 0 bases at J, with 6 bases between the two ends. This CDR3 region has 15 residues. Germline V CDR1 and CDR2: MDHEN, SYDVKM. DNA for the CDR3: TGTGCCAGCAGTTTGTTCAGCTCTGGGGCCAACGTCCTGACTTTC. It translates to CASSLFSSGANVLTF. The full variable domain, with the rest looked up from reference TRBV28 and TRBJ2-6, is DVKVTQSSRYLVKRTGEKVFLECVQDMDHENMFWYRQDPGLGLRLIYFSYDVKMKEKGDIPEGYSVSREKKERFSLILESASTNQTSMYLCASSLFSSGANVLTFGAGSRLTVL.

The V call is TRBV10-3, the J call TRBJ2-7, with D uncertain. Between the trimmed V and J ends, which lost 10 bases and 7 bases, there was a span of 20 bases. Germline CDR1 is ENHRY and CDR2 is SYGVKD. The CDR3 sequence is 13 residues long. CDR3 loop: CATLPSRLEEQYF. CDR3 in DNA: TGTGCCACATTGCCCTCCAGGCTTGAGGAGCAGTACTTC.

The chain links TRBV29-1 to TRBJ1-2, with 7 bases identical to TRBD1. The CDR3 loop spans 14 amino acids. CDR1 and CDR2 from the germline V gene are SQVTM and ANQGSEA. V shed 6 bases and J 7 bases; nucleotides not matched to a gene: 14. Written as DNA, the CDR3 is TGCAGCGTCGCGACCTTGCGGGACAGAGCTGGCTACACCTTC. It specifies CSVATLRDRAGYTF.

The chain combines TRBV27 with TRBJ2-3; D not certain. From germline, CDR1 is MNHEY and CDR2 SMNVEV (reference sequence). The CDR3 is 12 amino acids. V was shortened by 8 bases and J by 8 bases, with 14 bases between the two germline ends. DNA for the CDR3: TGTGCCAGCGGCCTCGCCCCCGCTACGCAGTATTTT. Translation: CASGLAPATQYF.

The chain recombines TRBV5-1 with TRBJ2-2; D is unresolved. CDR1 and CDR2 from the germline V gene are SGHRS and YFSETQ. This CDR3 region has 16 residues. V lost 6 bases to trimming and J lost 3 bases, with 18 bases between them. The CDR3 here is CASMGPQGGYTGELFF. The CDR3 coding sequence is TGCGCCAGCATGGGTCCACAAGGCGGATACACCGGGGAGCTGTTTTTT.

This sequence joins TRBV18 and TRBJ2-7; D is perhaps TRBD2 (5 bases). CDR3 length: 15 amino acids. V lost 2 bases and J 6 bases, leaving 17 bases between the germline ends. Germline V gives CDR1 KGHSH, CDR2 LQKENI. CDR3 residues: CASSPYGLTGGEQYF. DNA for the CDR3: TGTGCCAGCTCACCATACGGCCTCACTGGAGGCGAGCAGTACTTC.

CDR3 coding DNA: TGTGCCAGCAGCCCCCCCCCTAGCGGGAGTATGAGGACCCAGTACTTC. Amino acid sequence: CASSPPPSGSMRTQYF. The chain uses TRBV5-4 and TRBJ2-5, with 10 bases aligning to TRBD2. This CDR3 is built from 16 residues. The V and J ends lost 4 bases and 7 bases, in that order; junction bases with no gene match: 13. The germline V gene has CDR1 SGHNT and CDR2 YYREEE (reference sequence).

This chain joins TRBV4-2 and TRBJ1-1; 7 nucleotides align to TRBD1. Germline loops: CDR1 LGHNA, CDR2 YNFKEQ. The CDR3 loop spans 13 amino acids. Unmatched junction bases numbered 2, after V lost 2 bases and J lost 5 bases. CDR3 residues: CASSQYRGTEAFF. CDR3 DNA: TGTGCCAGCAGCCAATACAGGGGAACTGAAGCTTTCTTT.

The V gene is TRBV5-6, the J gene TRBJ2-4; the match to TRBD1 covers 7 bases. The J segment lost 8 bases and the V segment lost 0 bases, leaving 2 bases of the junction unmatched. This CDR3 has 13 residues. Germline V gene data show CDR1 as SGHDT and CDR2 as YYEEEE. In DNA form, the CDR3 reads TGTGCCAGCAGCTTGGGGACAGGTGACATTCAGTACTTC. Translation gives CASSLGTGDIQYF.

The chain uses TRBV19 and TRBJ1-5, with D unresolved. The CDR3 contains 15 residues. Germline lookup yields CDR1 LNHDA and CDR2 SQIVND (reference sequence). The V end lost 2 bases, the J end lost 6 bases, and 14 bases lay between the germline ends. For the CDR3, the DNA is TGTGCCAGTAGTATAACCGTTGATTACGGTCAGCCCCAGCATTTT. Protein: CASSITVDYGQPQHF. Drawing the rest from reference TRBV19 and TRBJ1-5, the complete variable domain is DGGITQSPKYLFRKEGQNVTLSCEQNLNHDAMYWYRQDPGQGLRLIYYSQIVNDFQKGDIAEGYSVSREKKESFPLTVTSAQKNPTAFYLCASSITVDYGQPQHFGDGTRLSIL.

The chain has TRBV30 and TRBJ2-5; 8 positions agree with TRBD2. Germline CDR1 and CDR2: GTSNPN and SVGIG (reference sequence). The CDR3 sequence is 19 residues long. Trimming cost V 3 bases and J 5 bases; bases outside gene matches: 23. CDR3 amino acids: CAWSYPRSAREVRWETQYF. The CDR3 bases are TGTGCCTGGAGCTACCCCAGGTCGGCGCGGGAGGTTCGCTGGGAGACCCAGTACTTC.

V and J are TRBV11-1 and TRBJ2-1; D unresolved. Germline V CDR1 and CDR2: SGHAT, FQDESV (reference sequence). Trimming removed 5 bases from V and 9 bases from J, with 14 bases in between. CDR3 length: 13 residues. DNA of the CDR3: TGTGCCAGCAGCGACGCGAGCGCCGGTGAGCAGTTCTTC. Residues: CASSDASAGEQFF.

The chain is built from TRBV2 and TRBJ1-4, with 9 bases aligning to TRBD1. The CDR3 loop spans 13 amino acids. V was pared by 8 bases and J by 5 bases, with 3 bases of the junction left unmatched. The germline V gene encodes CDR1 SNHLY and CDR2 FYNNEI. The CDR3: CASRTGVNEKLFF. As DNA, the CDR3 is TGTGCCAGCCGGACAGGGGTAAATGAAAAACTGTTTTTT. Based on the CDR3 plus reference TRBV2 and TRBJ1-4, the full variable domain is EPEVTQTPSHQVTQMGQEVILRCVPISNHLYFYWYRQILGQKVEFLVSFYNNEISEKSEIFDDQFSVERPDGSNFTLKIRSTKLEDSAMYFCASRTGVNEKLFFGSGTQLSVL.